Below are 28 T cell receptor beta chains sequenced from a single sample in a study of blood T cells in healthy people across ages. A second PCR of roughly 7 to 11 cycles used a sample-barcoded 5' primer and a J-beta primer mix. MiXCR was run by TCRdb on the 5' RACE reads, yielding one entry per CDR3 protein. The table has hundreds of thousands of distinct CDR3 sequences, 32% seen once. What was sequenced was blood. Source of these receptors: a woman of 80 years or more in good health.

The chain is built from TRBV20-1 and TRBJ1-2; no clear D gene. Germline values: CDR1 DFQATT, CDR2 SNEGSKA (reference sequence). The CDR3 covers 12 residues. V dropped 1 base and J dropped 2 bases, with 5 bases sitting between them. The DNA of the CDR3 is TGCAGTGCTAGAGCCGGAAACTATGGCTACACCTTC. Its protein is CSARAGNYGYTF.

This clonotype was counted between two and nine times. V and J are TRBV12-3 or TRBV12-4 and TRBJ1-5; unclear D gene. The CDR3 consists of 15 residues. V was trimmed by 7 bases and J by 2 bases, leaving 15 bases between them. The CDR3 nucleotides are TGTGCCAGCAACAGAGGGTTTACTGGCAATCAGCCCCAGCATTTT. Amino acids: CASNRGFTGNQPQHF.

The chain employs TRBV6-5 and TRBJ2-1; D remains unclear. The CDR3 is made up of 15 amino acids. The V end was cut by 0 bases, the J end by 0 bases, with 6 bases between. Germline CDR1 is MNHEY and CDR2 is SVGAGI. DNA of the CDR3: TGTGCCAGCAGTTACTCCCAGAGCTCCTACAATGAGCAGTTCTTC. This codes for CASSYSQSSYNEQFF.

This clonotype has at least ten counts. The V and J genes are TRBV10-3 and TRBJ2-5; 9 bases fit TRBD1. Germline CDR1 and CDR2: ENHRY and SYGVKD. This CDR3 contains 16 residues. V lost 3 bases to trimming and J lost 4 bases; unmatched junction nucleotides: 9. The CDR3 reads CAISDPGQGASETQYF. CDR3 sequence (DNA): TGTGCCATCAGTGACCCGGGACAGGGCGCGTCAGAGACCCAGTACTTC.

CDR3 in DNA: TGCGCCAGCAGCCGCCAGGAGAAGACCATAGGCACAGATACGCAGTATTTT. It specifies CASSRQEKTIGTDTQYF. The chain couples TRBV5-1 to TRBJ2-3; D call uncertain. V was clipped by 4 bases and J by 1 base, with 19 bases between them. The germline V gene encodes CDR1 SGHRS and CDR2 YFSETQ. The CDR3 sequence is 17 residues long.

V is TRBV5-6 and J is TRBJ1-5; maybe TRBD1 (5 bases). Germline values: CDR1 SGHDT, CDR2 YYEEEE. The CDR3 covers 14 residues. V lost 0 bases, J lost 7 bases, and 11 bases lay in between. The CDR3 protein is CASSLGRGGQPQHF. The DNA of the CDR3 is TGTGCCAGCAGCTTGGGCCGCGGGGGACAGCCCCAGCATTTT.

Details on this clonotype: At one end the junction does not follow the germline gene, possibly because of a read error. This rearrangement joins TRBV5-1 to TRBJ2-1; no reliable D call. This CDR3 comprises 14 residues. The germline V gene encodes CDR1 SGHRS and CDR2 YFSETQ. CDR3 sequence: CTSSGSVPYSEQFF. The CDR3 region has the DNA TGCACCAGCAGTGGGTCAGTTCCCTACAGTGAGCAGTTCTTC.

The CDR3 loop is CSAVRDPYNEQFF. The CDR3 nucleotides are TGCAGTGCTGTCAGGGATCCCTACAATGAGCAGTTCTTC. This sequence joins TRBV20-1 and TRBJ2-1; D might be TRBD1 (5 bases). The CDR3 consists of 13 residues. From germline, CDR1 is DFQATT and CDR2 SNEGSKA (reference sequence). Deletions cut 5 bases from V and 2 bases from J, with 10 bases between.

The chain employs TRBV6-2 or TRBV6-3 and TRBJ1-6; unclear D gene. Germline assignment: CDR1 MNHEY and CDR2 SVGEGT. V was trimmed by 5 bases and J by 5 bases, leaving 10 bases between them. This CDR3 comprises 14 residues. The CDR3 loop reads CASSAGQDNSPLHF. Here the CDR3 DNA reads TGTGCCAGCAGTGCGGGCCAGGATAATTCACCCCTCCACTTT.

This clonotype was counted many times. The gene calls are TRBV27 and TRBJ2-7; 9 bases line up with TRBD2. This CDR3 spans 15 amino acids. The J segment lost 5 bases and the V segment lost 5 bases, leaving 10 bases of the junction unmatched. Looked up from germline, CDR1 is MNHEY and CDR2 is SMNVEV (reference sequence). In nucleotides, the CDR3 is TGTGCCAGCAGTCCCCGGACTAGCGTTCCTAACGAGCAGTACTTC. It is translated as CASSPRTSVPNEQYF.

This clonotype was counted ten times or more. J is TRBJ1-2 and V is TRBV30; D is unclear. Germline assignment: CDR1 GTSNPN and CDR2 SVGIG (reference sequence). The CDR3 runs 13 residues. V lost 2 bases to trimming and J lost 5 bases, with 12 bases between them. CDR3: CAWSTGIEYGYTF. Here the CDR3 DNA reads TGTGCCTGGAGTACGGGGATTGAGTATGGCTACACCTTC. Variable domain in full (rest from reference TRBV30 and TRBJ1-2): SQTIHQWPATLVQPVGSPLSLECTVEGTSNPNLYWYRQAAGRGLQLLFYSVGIGQISSEVPQNLSASRPQDRQFILSSKKLLLSDSGFYLCAWSTGIEYGYTFGSGTRLTVV.

For this clonotype: A read error is possible here, since a much larger clone lies one base away. The chain carries TRBV7-9 and TRBJ2-2; the match to TRBD2 covers 9 bases. From germline, CDR1 is SEHNR and CDR2 FQNEAQ (reference sequence). J gave up 4 bases and V 4 bases, and 13 bases lay outside the gene matches. The CDR3 totals 18 residues. The CDR3 DNA is TGTGCCAGCAGCTCCGCGTGGCGGGGGGGCCCCAGCACCGGGGAGCTGTTTTTT. It specifies CASSSAWRGGPSTGELFF.

Points on this clonotype: Just one base apart from a much larger clone, this may be a read error. The rearrangement uses TRBV3-1 and TRBJ2-7; 11 bases align to TRBD2. The CDR3 has 14 amino acids. Germline CDR1 LGHDT, CDR2 YNNKEL (reference sequence). This chain's CDR3 is CATSRTSGSCEQYF. CDR3 nucleotide sequence: TGTGCCACCTCCCGGACTAGCGGGTCCTGCGAGCAGTACTTC.

The gene calls are TRBV20-1 and TRBJ2-3, with D unresolved. This CDR3 is 19 amino acids long. Trimming shortened V by 2 bases and J by 4 bases, and 28 bases separated the two germline ends. CDR1 is DFQATT, CDR2 SNEGSKA, per germline (reference sequence). CDR3 residues: CSARSPPTIERVWSDTQYF. In DNA form, the CDR3 reads TGCAGTGCTAGATCCCCGCCCACTATAGAACGGGTTTGGTCAGATACGCAGTATTTT.

With regard to this clonotype: A read error may be the cause here, since a much bigger clone is one base away. The rearrangement links TRBV9 to TRBJ2-3; D is possibly TRBD1 or TRBD2 (5 bases each). Per the germline V gene, CDR1 is SGDLS and CDR2 is YYNGEE. The CDR3 contains 15 residues. V lost 4 bases to trimming and J lost 1 base, with 13 bases between them. The CDR3 sequence is CASSSTGARTDTQYF. Here the CDR3 DNA reads TGTGCCAGCAGCTCCACCGGGGCGCGCACAGATACGCAGTATTTT. Looking up the rest from reference TRBV9 and TRBJ2-3 gives the full variable domain: DSGVTQTPKHLITATGQRVTLRCSPRSGDLSVYWYQQSLDQGLQFLIQYYNGEERAKGNILERFSAQQFPDLHSELNLSSLELGDSALYFCASSSTGARTDTQYFGPGTRLTVL.

This clonotype occurred many times. The rearrangement uses TRBV29-1 and TRBJ1-2, with 9 nucleotides matching TRBD1. The CDR3 is made up of 12 amino acids. Germline-derived CDR1 and CDR2 are SQVTM and ANQGSEA. V lost 8 bases and J lost 8; bases outside the gene matches: 9. CDR3 sequence reads: CSLRDRVGGYTF. As DNA, the CDR3 is TGCAGCCTGAGGGACAGGGTAGGGGGCTACACCTTC.

This clonotype has a handful of counts. The gene calls are TRBV7-2 and TRBJ2-2, with D hard to call. The V end lost 1 base, the J end lost 2 bases, and 8 bases lay between the germline ends. Germline CDR1 and CDR2: SGHTA and FQGNSA. The CDR3 has 15 residues. As DNA, the CDR3 is TGTGCCAGCAGCTTAGACTACTACAACACCGGGGAGCTGTTTTTT. It yields the protein CASSLDYYNTGELFF.

The sample holds many counts of this clonotype. This chain uses TRBV7-2 with TRBJ2-1; 9 bases map to TRBD2. With 5 bases clipped from V and 7 bases from J, the junction kept 12 bases outside the gene matches. CDR1 is SGHTA and CDR2 is FQGNSA in the germline V gene. This CDR3 has 16 residues. CDR3 loop: CASSPPGLAIINEQFF. CDR3 DNA: TGTGCCAGCAGCCCACCGGGACTAGCTATAATAAATGAGCAGTTCTTC.

In this sample, this clonotype turned up many times. The V call is TRBV2, the J call TRBJ2-3; the match to TRBD1 covers 7 bases. The CDR3 runs 17 residues. Looked up from germline, CDR1 is SNHLY and CDR2 is FYNNEI. V trimming: 2 bases; J trimming: 0 bases; junction bases outside the gene matches: 8. The CDR3 DNA follows: TGTGCCAGCAGTGAAAGGAAGGGGGCGGCGAGCACAGATACGCAGTATTTT. It specifies CASSERKGAASTDTQYF.

This clonotype occurred many times. The chain recombines TRBV5-1 with TRBJ2-5, with 7 positions matching TRBD2. CDR3 length: 15 amino acids. V was clipped by 1 base and J by 0 bases; unmatched bases: 3. Looked up from germline, CDR1 is SGHRS and CDR2 is YFSETQ. The CDR3 spells CASSLTSGNQETQYF. For the CDR3, the DNA is TGCGCCAGCAGCTTGACCAGCGGGAACCAAGAGACCCAGTACTTC.

This chain uses TRBV20-1 with TRBJ1-1; D might be TRBD1 (6 bases). This CDR3 spans 14 amino acids. Trimming took 5 bases from V and 1 from J, leaving 14 bases between them. The germline CDR1 and CDR2 sequences are DFQATT and SNEGSKA (reference sequence). The CDR3 region has the DNA TGCAGTGCTCCGCCCGGGACATCGAACACTGAAGCTTTCTTT. Its protein is CSAPPGTSNTEAFF.

This clonotype was counted at least ten times. The V call is TRBV2, the J call TRBJ2-1, with 9 positions matching TRBD1. V was clipped by 4 bases and J by 0 bases; unmatched bases: 4. Germline CDR1 is SNHLY and CDR2 is FYNNEI. The CDR3 spans 16 residues. CDR3 nucleotides: TGTGCCAGCAGTGGACAGGGGGTGAGCTCCTACAATGAGCAGTTCTTC. Translated: CASSGQGVSSYNEQFF.

This chain links TRBV5-5 with TRBJ2-7; 14 bases are a match to TRBD2. The CDR3 is 18 residues long. After removal of 3 bases from V and 3 bases from J, the junction contained 11 bases not matched to a gene. In germline, CDR1 is SGHKS, CDR2 YYEKEE (reference sequence). CDR3: CASSSGLAGVNLIYEQYF. CDR3 coding DNA: TGTGCCAGCAGCTCGGGACTAGCGGGAGTCAACCTCATCTACGAGCAGTACTTC.

This clonotype was detected many times. This chain joins TRBV5-1 and TRBJ2-5; 7 positions match TRBD1. J lost 3 bases, V lost 4 bases, and 6 bases had no gene match. The length of the CDR3 is 14 residues. Germline lookup yields CDR1 SGHRS and CDR2 YFSETQ. CDR3 sequence: CASSHIDREETQYF. CDR3 in DNA: TGCGCCAGCAGCCACATAGACAGGGAAGAGACCCAGTACTTC.

This clonotype has only a few counts. The chain combines TRBV5-1 with TRBJ2-3; D uncertain. Germline loops: CDR1 SGHRS, CDR2 YFSETQ. This CDR3 has 15 amino acids. Trimming pared 0 bases from V and 2 bases from J, leaving 10 bases between. CDR3 in amino acids: CASSLVSAHTDTQYF. CDR3 coding DNA: TGCGCCAGCAGCTTGGTTTCGGCGCACACAGATACGCAGTATTTT.

This clonotype occurred many times. The J gene is TRBJ1-5, the V gene TRBV6-2 or TRBV6-3; D is perhaps TRBD1 (5 bases). V gave up 6 bases and J gave up 2 bases, with 11 bases separating them. CDR3 length: 14 residues. Per germline, CDR1 MNHEY and CDR2 SVGEGT. The CDR3 region is CASRPGPRNQPQHF. For the CDR3, the DNA is TGTGCCAGCAGGCCGGGACCCCGCAATCAGCCCCAGCATTTT.

Note on this clonotype: Possible read error: a much larger clone is one base away. The rearrangement joins TRBV28 to TRBJ2-7, with unresolved D. The V end was cut by 5 bases, the J end by 5 bases, with 10 bases between. CDR1 is MDHEN and CDR2 is SYDVKM in the germline V gene. The CDR3 runs 12 residues. CDR3 DNA sequence: TGTGCCAGCAGTCACGCGGAGAACGAGCAGTACTTC. Translating gives CASSHAENEQYF.

This clonotype occurred many times. This sequence joins TRBV7-9 and TRBJ2-1; 8 nucleotides agree with TRBD1. The ends lost 5 bases at V and 0 bases at J; junction bases unmatched: 6. Germline CDR1 is SEHNR and CDR2 is FQNEAQ (reference sequence). The CDR3 spans 16 residues. The CDR3 bases are TGTGCCAGCAGCGTCCACAGGGGGTCCTCCTACAATGAGCAGTTCTTC. Amino acid sequence: CASSVHRGSSYNEQFF.